Included here is one T cell receptor (beta chain) sequence, with context. Its antigen has not been determined. There are no base qualities to consult, and no much larger clone falls within one base. These data come from a study of blood T cells in healthy people across ages (dated by TCRdb to between 2015 and 2017). About the full investigation: Template switching captured roughly one uniquely barcoded TCR beta cDNA molecule per two T cells in model experiments. To track age-related changes in TCR beta repertoire diversity, the study relied on deep sequencing normalized with unique cDNA molecular identifiers. Donors of different ages were randomly distributed across sequencing lanes to avoid experimental bias. Two additional independent replicas of 1 million unique cDNA reads from the same blood draw were analyzed for two donors (one aged 18 to 30 and one aged 80 or older). The donors were split into four age groups: young (average 16 years), middle-aged (over 35), aged (roughly 65) and long-lived (approximately 80). Overall study results and their limits: The CMV infection status of donors was not known, potentially confounding age-related changes in expanded clonotypes. As age increased, observed TCR beta diversity per million T cells dropped in a roughly linear way, and a significant reduction was already evident by age roughly 36. Since profiling was done on bulk unsorted PBMCs, naive and antigen-experienced compartments could not be conclusively compared. Compared with the aged group, the long-lived group had more naive CD4+ T cells, fewer expanded clones and increased TCR diversity, suggesting age selection. There was a strong correlation between observed TCR beta diversity and the percentage of naive T cells measured by flow cytometry. Estimates of total diversity based on one million sequenced T cells were considered lower bounds and underestimates.

Trimming costs V 7 bases and J 4 bases, and their ends lie 14 bases apart. CDR1 and CDR2, looked up from the germline V gene, are SQVTM and ANQGSEA. The CDR3 measures 13 amino acids from cysteine to phenylalanine. Kept here is only the CDR3 DNA, which spans 39 bases and is read in frame from base 1. The library was produced with 5' RACE. Instrument used: Illumina HiSeq 2500. A second PCR of roughly 6 to 11 cycles was run with a J-beta primer mix and a sample-barcoded 5' primer. Each TCR beta cDNA molecule received a unique molecular identifier from a template-switch 5' adaptor carrying 12 random nucleotides. At least 2.5 million CDR3-containing paired-end reads were obtained from each sample. First-strand cDNA was synthesized from all RNA with the Mint cDNA synthesis kit, primed by a TRBC-specific oligonucleotide. Following uracil-DNA glycosylase treatment, a first 18-cycle PCR with universal primers M1SS and BC2_uni_R was performed on all cDNA. The source study handled its data this way. Normalization of each sample was performed by random selection of 1 million high-quality reads, each carrying a distinct molecular identifier. Reads sharing molecular identifiers were discarded rather than binned into consensus sequences. CDR3 identification, clonotype clustering and error correction used MiTCR with a Q25 quality threshold and the strictest error-elimination algorithm. A nonparametric unseen species model using Euler transformation provided a lower-bound estimate of total TCR beta diversity. TCRdb's own reprocessing of the public reads used fastp at Q25 and MiXCR and kept productive beta chains. Rows merge per CDR3 protein into single entries with the most common DNA and genes. TCRdb, not the authors, supplied the V and J calls. The sample table holds approximately 770,000 distinct CDR3 sequences, of which over 45% were seen once. The top ten constitute 20% to 25% of the sample.

Systemically healthy Caucasian individuals from Russia, around 38 in total and aged roughly 6 to 100 years, were included as donors. Each donor gave 8 to 10 milliliters of peripheral blood, drawn into EDTA-treated Vacutainer tubes. Ficoll-Paque density-gradient centrifugation was used to isolate PBMCs, with at least 7 million obtained per sample. Trizol reagent was used to extract total RNA from PBMCs, with at least 5.5 micrograms per sample. For every donor, an aliquot of PBMCs went through flow cytometry to measure the percentages of naive CD45RAhigh/CD27high T cells. Source material: blood. The V and J genes are TRBV29-1 and TRBJ2-1, with no reliable assignment of the D segment. The sequence was collected from a young man in good health. The CDR3 is CSASSAQYNEQFF. The sequence in DNA is TGCAGCGCCTCCAGCGCCCAGTACAATGAGCAGTTCTTC.